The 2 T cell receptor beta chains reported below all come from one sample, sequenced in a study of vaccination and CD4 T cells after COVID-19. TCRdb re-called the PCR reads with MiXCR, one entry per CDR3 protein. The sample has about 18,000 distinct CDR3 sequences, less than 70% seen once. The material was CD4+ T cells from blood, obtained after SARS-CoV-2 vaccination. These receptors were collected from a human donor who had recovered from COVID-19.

The CDR3 loop is CATSGPLGQETQYF. CDR3 sequence (DNA): TGTGCCACCAGTGGTCCTCTGGGGCAAGAGACCCAGTACTTC. The genes are TRBV24-1 and TRBJ2-5; D is ambiguous. Germline lookup yields CDR1 KGHDR and CDR2 SFDVKD. V was shortened by 5 bases and J by 2 bases, with 11 bases between the two germline ends. This CDR3 is 14 amino acids long.

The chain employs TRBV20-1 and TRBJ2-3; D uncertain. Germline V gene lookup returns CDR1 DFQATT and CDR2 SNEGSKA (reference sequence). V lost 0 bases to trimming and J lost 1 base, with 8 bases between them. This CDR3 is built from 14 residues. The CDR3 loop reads CSARDRAGTDTQYF. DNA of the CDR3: TGCAGTGCTAGAGACCGGGCCGGCACAGATACGCAGTATTTT.